One sample yielded the 5 T cell receptor beta chains listed below, sequenced in a study of T cells in localized non-small cell lung cancer. TCRdb's table, derived via immunoSEQ multiplex PCR, lists solely in-frame clones and lacks some. The profile shows tens of thousands of clones, about 91% of them singletons. The material sequenced was peripheral blood mononuclear cells, taken before any cancer treatment. These receptors originate from a woman aged 35-70 years with stage III lung adenocarcinoma.

The chain carries TRBV10-1 and TRBJ1-1; D gene uncertain. Trimming cost V 2 bases and J 1 base, with 8 bases left between them. The CDR3 loop spans 14 amino acids. Germline lookup yields CDR1 WNHNN and CDR2 SYGVQD (reference sequence). The CDR3 here is CASSETRANTEAFF. The CDR3 DNA sequence: TGCGCCAGCAGTGAGACCCGGGCGAACACTGAAGCTTTCTTT.

The CDR3 region has the DNA TGCGCCAGCAGCCCCGGGGACGGGACACTACAACAGCCCCAGCATTTT. Protein: CASSPGDGTLQQPQHF. V and J are TRBV5-1 and TRBJ1-5; D possibly corresponds to TRBD1 (6 bases). The germline V gene has CDR1 SGHRS and CDR2 YFSETQ. V was pared by 4 bases and J by 7 bases, with 21 bases between. The CDR3 sequence is 16 residues long.

This clone was seen only a few times. The germline gene is not matched at one end of the junction; a read error may be the cause. This chain uses TRBV10-1 with TRBJ2-3, with 14 bases identical to TRBD2. The CDR3 has 13 amino acids. Germline-derived CDR1 and CDR2 are WNHNN and SYGVQD (reference sequence). The CDR3 sequence is CASSPGLAGVLNF. The CDR3 DNA reads as TGCGCCAGCAGTCCGGGACTAGCGGGAGTTCTGAATTTT.

J is TRBJ1-1 and V is TRBV5-1; D remains ambiguous. V was cut by 0 bases and J by 0 bases, with 6 bases left in between. CDR1 is SGHRS and CDR2 is YFSETQ in the germline V gene. CDR3 length equals 14 residues. CDR3 protein: CASSLGFVNTEAFF. As DNA, the CDR3 is TGCGCCAGCAGCTTGGGTTTCGTGAACACTGAAGCTTTCTTT.

The chain recombines TRBV10-1 with TRBJ2-3; TRBD2 matches 10 bases. This CDR3 region has 19 residues. V gave up 0 bases and J gave up 4 bases; unmatched junction bases: 13. Germline V lookup: CDR1 WNHNN, CDR2 SYGVQD (reference sequence). The CDR3 DNA reads as TGCGCCAGCAGTGAGTCTGGTCTAGCGGGGGTCTGGGGGGCAGATACGCAGTATTTT. Protein product: CASSESGLAGVWGADTQYF.